This entry is about one T cell receptor beta chain. In this sample, this clonotype turned up a few times. Its antigen target is currently unknown. No clone much larger than this one lies a single base away; base qualities are absent. The data were obtained in a study of spatial heterogeneity in lung cancer (dated by TCRdb to 2018 to 2020). Turning to the overall study: Beta-chain transcripts were consistently detected in greater numbers than alpha-chain transcripts, which likely reflected higher beta-chain transcript abundance. TCR transcript counts in tumor regions correlated strongly with a T cell transcriptional module score from matched bulk RNA-seq. In the raw uncorrected reads, each unique combination of TCR and UMI appeared on average more than ten times. In non-small cell lung cancer, the study quantitatively compared TCR alpha and beta repertoires across several tumor regions, matched nontumor lung, and blood. TCR repertoire features were related to nonsynonymous mutation counts determined by whole-exome sequencing of tumor tissue. At surgery, both alpha and beta chains were TCR-sequenced in over 200 tumor regions, approximately 64 matched nontumor lung samples and 56 PBMC samples. What the research found in general, with its limitations: The count of ubiquitous expanded TCRs correlated with the count of ubiquitous nonsynonymous mutations, and the count of regional expanded TCRs correlated with the count of regional nonsynonymous mutations. Estimated TCR-seq coverage of tumor T cells was only around 7% for alpha chains and about 13% for beta chains. The tumor nonsynonymous mutation count correlated with the number of expanded intratumoral alpha and beta TCRs. Additional single-cell paired TCR alpha and beta sequencing was considered necessary to confirm, at a functional level, the hypothesis that regional TCRs recognize regional mutations.

Based on the germline V gene, the CDR1 and CDR2 sequences are LGHNA and YNFKEQ. V is shortened by 1 base, J by 0 bases, and the region joining them spans 6 bases. Measured from the cysteine to the phenylalanine, the CDR3 is 14 residues long. Only the CDR3 DNA stays, 42 bases, in frame from base 1. Library preparation employed 5' RACE. Sequencing was performed on a NextSeq 500. In the TCR library protocol, a unique molecular identifier was attached to each TCR cDNA molecule so that PCR and sequencing errors could be corrected. On the authors' methods: Decombinator tools were used for TCR identification, UMI-based error correction and CDR3 extraction. Expanded TCRs were defined as those above a frequency of 2 per 1,000, corresponding to the top 1% of the tumor frequency distribution. Expanded tumor TCRs statistically deemed absent (corrected P<0.05) from at least one tumor region were classed as regional, and all other expanded tumor TCRs were classed as ubiquitous. Rényi diversity was computed with the R vegan package after subsampling each repertoire 100 times to 5,000 TCRs. CDR3 similarity networks were built from amino acid triplet string-kernel similarity, connecting CDR3s with pairwise similarity above 0.82. Starting from the raw public reads, TCRdb applied fastp trimming at Q25, assembled clones with MiXCR and retained in-frame beta chains. Duplicate CDR3 protein sequences are folded into a single record with the most common DNA and genes. These V and J calls are TCRdb output, not the study's own analysis. The sample table records 6,500 to 9,000 distinct CDR3 sequences; approximately 17% of these occur just once. The ten top clones hold roughly 12% of the sample.

The time point label, read with the paper, signifies: sample taken at primary tumor resection. Samples were obtained from 72 patients with early-stage, untreated non-small cell lung cancer from the lung TRACERx cohort. For TCR sequencing, whole RNA was extracted from tumor and nontumor lung tissue, or from cryopreserved PBMC samples, and no cell sorting was done. Only patients for whom sufficient RNA was available from at least two tumor regions were selected for TCR sequencing. Before selection, tumor and adjacent nontumor lung specimens were reviewed by a lung pathologist. Material: lung tumor tissue, obtained at surgery. The origin of this receptor is a female donor with early-stage non-small cell lung cancer. This receptor chain uses TRBV4-2 and TRBJ2-5; the D region possibly corresponds to TRBD2 (5 bases align). For the CDR3, the sequence is CASSQADYQETQYF. The nucleotide sequence reads as follows: TGTGCCAGCAGCCAAGCGGACTACCAAGAGACCCAGTACTTC.